The 28 T cell receptor beta chains in this list originate from one sample, sequenced in a study of shared clonotypes between healthy human individuals. Sequencing was performed with immunoSEQ multiplex PCR; in TCRdb, only in-frame clones are kept and a portion is missing. The table lists nearly 500,000 clones, 70% to 80% of them singletons. Specimen: PBMCs. Receptors originate from a woman between 40 and 55 years old in good health. Some clones in this sample may be carry-over from other donors' samples.

The table lists this clone with a few counts. The chain recombines TRBV4-3 with TRBJ2-2, with D possibly being TRBD1 (6 bases). Trimming cost V 2 bases and J 7 bases, with 14 bases left between them. Germline V lookup: CDR1 LGHNA, CDR2 YSLEER. This CDR3 spans 15 amino acids. CDR3 DNA sequence: TGCGCCAGCAGCCAACGGTCAGGGGAAGGCGGGGAGCTGTTTTTT. Protein product: CASSQRSGEGGELFF.

The chain links TRBV15 to TRBJ2-1, with TRBD2 matching 13 bases. V lost 1 base and J lost 10; bases outside the gene matches: 4. The germline V gene has CDR1 LNHNV and CDR2 YYDKDF (reference sequence). This CDR3 is 15 amino acids long. The CDR3 nucleotides read TGTGCCACCAGCAGAGGTGGACTAGCGGGAGAGGAGCAGTTCTTC. Translating gives CATSRGGLAGEEQFF. Variable domain in full (rest from reference TRBV15 and TRBJ2-1): DAMVIQNPRYQVTQFGKPVTLSCSQTLNHNVMYWYQQKSSQAPKLLFHYYDKDFNNEADTPDNFQSRRPNTSFCFLDIRSPGLGDTAMYLCATSRGGLAGEEQFFGPGTRLTVL.

A remark on this clone: A read error is possible here, since a much larger clone lies one base away. V usage is TRBV30 and J usage is TRBJ2-5; the D is unclear. CDR3 length equals 13 residues. V lost 3 bases to trimming and J lost 2 bases, with 10 bases between them. Germline assignment: CDR1 GTSNPN and CDR2 SVGIG (reference sequence). As DNA, the CDR3 is TGTGCCTGGAGCCAAGGAAGGCAAGAGACCCAGTACTTC. Protein: CAWSQGRQETQYF. Filled out from reference TRBV30 and TRBJ2-5, the complete variable domain reads SQTIHQWPATLVQPVGSPLSLECTVEGTSNPNLYWYRQAAGRGLQLLFYSVGIGQISSEVPQNLSASRPQDRQFILSSKKLLLSDSGFYLCAWSQGRQETQYFGPGTRLLVL.

This rearrangement joins TRBV9 to TRBJ2-3; D might be TRBD2 (6 bases). There are 15 residues in the CDR3. The V and J ends lost 4 bases and 0 bases respectively, with 12 bases between them. Germline values: CDR1 SGDLS, CDR2 YYNGEE. This chain's CDR3 is CASSKDYTSTDTQYF. The CDR3 region has the DNA TGTGCCAGCAGCAAGGACTACACTAGCACAGATACGCAGTATTTT.

The chain couples TRBV2 to TRBJ2-1; 13 bases agree with TRBD2. The ends lost 6 bases at V and 2 bases at J; junction bases unmatched: 1. The CDR3 is 15 amino acids. The V gene's germline CDR1 is SNHLY and CDR2 FYNNEI. The CDR3, as DNA: TGTGCCAGCAGACTAGCGGGAGGGACCTACAATGAGCAGTTCTTC. Its translation is CASRLAGGTYNEQFF.

The gene calls are TRBV7-2 and TRBJ2-7, with D tentatively TRBD2 (6 bases). Deletions cut 3 bases from V and 6 bases from J, with 18 bases between. CDR1 is SGHTA, CDR2 FQGNSA, per germline. The CDR3 is 15 amino acids. The CDR3 sequence is CASSFMKEGLREQYF. CDR3 nucleotide sequence: TGTGCCAGCAGCTTTATGAAGGAGGGCCTTCGCGAGCAGTACTTC.

V is TRBV28 and J is TRBJ1-2; D is unclear. Trimming pared 2 bases from V and 3 bases from J, leaving 7 bases between. CDR1 is MDHEN, CDR2 SYDVKM, per germline. The CDR3 is 13 residues long. The CDR3 reads CASSLTEDYGYTF. Written as DNA, the CDR3 is TGTGCCAGCAGTTTAACGGAAGACTATGGCTACACCTTC.

This chain links TRBV5-6 with TRBJ1-6; no clear D. CDR1 is SGHDT and CDR2 is YYEEEE in the germline V gene. There are 13 residues in the CDR3. The V end lost 4 bases, the J end lost 4 bases, and 6 bases lay between the germline ends. In DNA form, the CDR3 reads TGTGCCAGCAGCCTTTATTATAATTCACCCCTCCACTTT. Translation: CASSLYYNSPLHF. The full variable domain, in which reference TRBV5-6 and TRBJ1-6 provide the parts outside the CDR3, is DAGVTQSPTHLIKTRGQQVTLRCSPKSGHDTVSWYQQALGQGPQFIFQYYEEEERQRGNFPDRFSGHQFPNYSSELNVNALLLGDSALYLCASSLYYNSPLHFGNGTRLTVT.

In regard to this clone: Other DNA sequences in this sample translate to the same CDR3. The genes are TRBV30 and TRBJ1-1; D gene uncertain. Germline V gives CDR1 GTSNPN, CDR2 SVGIG (reference sequence). The CDR3 loop spans 12 amino acids. The V end was cut by 1 base, the J end by 1 base, with 4 bases between. The CDR3 DNA is TGTGCCTGGAGTGACACGAACACTGAAGCTTTCTTT. Protein product: CAWSDTNTEAFF. The full variable domain, rest sourced from reference TRBV30 and TRBJ1-1, is SQTIHQWPATLVQPVGSPLSLECTVEGTSNPNLYWYRQAAGRGLQLLFYSVGIGQISSEVPQNLSASRPQDRQFILSSKKLLLSDSGFYLCAWSDTNTEAFFGQGTRLTVV.

The chain is built from TRBV14 and TRBJ1-5; no reliable D call. V shed 3 bases and J shed 7 bases, with 10 bases lying between them. This CDR3 is built from 13 residues. Germline lookup yields CDR1 SGHDN and CDR2 FVKESK. In nucleotides, the CDR3 is TGTGCCAGCAGCCAGACTGGGTGGCAGCCCCAGCATTTT. Its translation: CASSQTGWQPQHF. The complete variable domain, with remaining parts taken from reference TRBV14 and TRBJ1-5, reads EAGVTQFPSHSVIEKGQTVTLRCDPISGHDNLYWYRRVMGKEIKFLLHFVKESKQDESGMPNNRFLAERTGGTYSTLKVQPAELEDSGVYFCASSQTGWQPQHFGDGTRLSIL.

The gene calls are TRBV5-4 and TRBJ2-5, with D perhaps TRBD1 (5 bases). Trimming shortened V by 0 bases and J by 5 bases, and 17 bases separated the two germline ends. Per the germline V gene, CDR1 is SGHNT and CDR2 is YYREEE (reference sequence). The length of the CDR3 is 16 residues. Written as DNA, the CDR3 is TGTGCCAGCAGCTTGGCCATGAACAGGCCTGGGGAGACCCAGTACTTC. This encodes CASSLAMNRPGETQYF. The full variable domain, completed using reference TRBV5-4 and TRBJ2-5, is ETGVTQSPTHLIKTRGQQVTLRCSSQSGHNTVSWYQQALGQGPQFIFQYYREEENGRGNFPPRFSGLQFPNYSSELNVNALELDDSALYLCASSLAMNRPGETQYFGPGTRLLVL.

This chain uses TRBV5-6 with TRBJ1-5; TRBD1 matches at 12 bases. The germline V gene encodes CDR1 SGHDT and CDR2 YYEEEE. After removal of 3 bases from V and 9 bases from J, the junction contained 4 bases not matched to a gene. The CDR3 has 14 residues. This CDR3 reads CASSWGTGGSPQHF. In DNA, the CDR3 is TGTGCCAGCAGCTGGGGGACAGGGGGCTCGCCCCAGCATTTT.

The chain has TRBV11-2 and TRBJ2-5; D is unresolved. The V and J ends lost 3 bases and 5 bases respectively, with 13 bases between them. CDR3 length: 14 residues. Germline V gives CDR1 SGHAT, CDR2 FQNNGV. The CDR3 DNA sequence: TGTGCCAGCAGCTTTTACAGCCTGGGGGAGACCCAGTACTTC. Protein sequence: CASSFYSLGETQYF.

V and J are TRBV4-2 and TRBJ1-4; D gene ambiguous. Germline CDR1 and CDR2: LGHNA and YNFKEQ. This CDR3 comprises 15 residues. Trimming took 4 bases from V and 7 from J, leaving 16 bases between them. Here the CDR3 DNA reads TGTGCCAGCAGCCCCCATTTGGCCAGTAGTGAAAAACTGTTTTTT. This sequence encodes CASSPHLASSEKLFF.

The V gene is TRBV27, the J gene TRBJ2-7, with D possibly TRBD2 on 5 matching bases. The CDR3 consists of 13 residues. V was clipped by 1 base and J by 7 bases, with 11 bases between them. Germline lookup yields CDR1 MNHEY and CDR2 SMNVEV (reference sequence). The CDR3 nucleotides read TGTGCCAGCAGTTTATTGGGGTCGGGGGAGCAGTACTTC. Its protein product is CASSLLGSGEQYF.

The count of this clone is one. The chain joins TRBV2 to TRBJ1-1; D unresolved. V lost 5 bases, J lost 0 bases, and 10 bases lay in between. The CDR3 runs to 14 residues. CDR1 is SNHLY, CDR2 FYNNEI, per germline. CDR3 sequence (DNA): TGTGCCAGCAGTCCTACAGACATGAACACTGAAGCTTTCTTT. It specifies CASSPTDMNTEAFF.

DNA of the CDR3: TGCGCCAGCAGTGAGTCGGCAGCCCCCCCTGAAGCTTTCTTT. Its translation: CASSESAAPPEAFF. This rearrangement joins TRBV10-2 to TRBJ1-1; D is ambiguous. Germline CDR1 and CDR2: WSHSY and SAAADI. V was clipped by 0 bases and J by 6 bases, with 11 bases between them. The CDR3 extends over 14 amino acids.

The sample holds many counts of this clone. J is TRBJ1-1 and V is TRBV10-3; D is uncertain. Between the trimmed V and J ends, which lost 1 base and 0 bases, there was a span of 6 bases. CDR1 and CDR2 (germline): ENHRY, SYGVKD. This CDR3 spans 14 amino acids. CDR3 loop: CAISEWAVNTEAFF. CDR3 in DNA: TGTGCCATCAGTGAGTGGGCAGTGAACACTGAAGCTTTCTTT.

As DNA, the CDR3 is TGTGCCAGCAGTACCCATCGAGGGGGACAGGGAGACAATGAGCAGTTCTTC. Translated, it gives CASSTHRGGQGDNEQFF. The genes are TRBV27 and TRBJ2-1; 9 bases match TRBD1. CDR1 and CDR2 (germline): MNHEY, SMNVEV (reference sequence). Trimming cost V 5 bases and J 5 bases; bases outside gene matches: 13. This CDR3 has 17 residues.

A few counts support this clone. The chain combines TRBV13 with TRBJ2-5; 11 bases align to TRBD2. The end of the DNA fits TRBJ2-7 better, so the J call may be wrong. The CDR3 contains 16 residues. The germline gives CDR1 PRHDT, CDR2 FYEKMQ (reference sequence). CDR3 sequence reads: CASSLAPGLAAYEQYF. CDR3 nucleotides: TGTGCCAGCAGCTTAGCCCCGGGACTAGCGGCCTACGAGCAGTACTTC.

The chain couples TRBV10-1 to TRBJ2-2, with D possibly being TRBD1 (5 bases). Germline lookup yields CDR1 WNHNN and CDR2 SYGVQD (reference sequence). With 5 bases removed from V and 6 bases from J, the gap between germline ends came to 16 bases. This CDR3 comprises 15 residues. The CDR3 region is CASSLSGNRAGELFF. CDR3 bases: TGCGCCAGCAGTCTGTCAGGGAATCGGGCCGGGGAGCTGTTTTTT.

In its sample, this clone was seen a few times. The chain recombines TRBV29-1 with TRBJ1-1; D is unresolved. Germline CDR1 is SQVTM and CDR2 is ANQGSEA. This CDR3 has 10 residues. V lost 7 bases and J 6 bases, leaving 9 bases between the germline ends. CDR3 residues: CSAGWPEAFF. The CDR3 bases are TGCAGCGCTGGCTGGCCTGAAGCTTTCTTT.

The V call is TRBV15, the J call TRBJ1-5; a weak D match, TRBD1 (6 bases). This CDR3 spans 14 amino acids. With 0 bases removed from V and 7 bases from J, the gap between germline ends came to 10 bases. Germline V gives CDR1 LNHNV, CDR2 YYDKDF (reference sequence). Written as DNA, the CDR3 is TGTGCCACCAGCAGAGAACAGGGTAGGCAGCCCCAGCATTTT. Translating it yields CATSREQGRQPQHF.

The V gene is TRBV6-6, the J gene TRBJ2-7; the D is unclear. The CDR3 is 11 residues long. Looked up from germline, CDR1 is MNHNY and CDR2 is SVGAGI (reference sequence). Trimming took off 6 bases at V and 7 bases at J, with 10 bases between the two ends. CDR3 loop: CASSRRDEQYF. CDR3 nucleotides: TGTGCCAGCAGCCGTAGGGATGAGCAGTACTTC.

Notes on this clone: This is likely an artifact of a read error, given a far larger clone one base away. Other DNA sequences of this sample code for an identical CDR3. This chain uses TRBV7-3 with TRBJ2-7; D gene uncertain. Germline V CDR1 and CDR2: SGHTA, FQGTGA. The CDR3 has 12 amino acids. The CDR3 protein is CASSQGPEQVPF. CDR3 nucleotide sequence: TGTGCCAGCAGCCAAGGTCCCGAGCAGGTTCCCTTC.

This clone was recorded only once. The chain recombines TRBV10-3 with TRBJ1-5, with D tentatively TRBD1 (5 bases). Germline V gene sequence: CDR1 ENHRY, CDR2 SYGVKD. Trimming left V 3 bases short and J 4 bases short, with 10 bases between. This CDR3 comprises 14 residues. The CDR3 reads CAISEGAPNQPQHF. The DNA of the CDR3 is TGTGCCATCAGTGAAGGGGCACCTAATCAGCCCCAGCATTTT.

The genes are TRBV11-2 and TRBJ2-2; TRBD2 matches at 7 bases. This CDR3 has 14 residues. The J segment lost 4 bases and the V segment lost 5 bases, leaving 4 bases of the junction unmatched. Germline V gene sequence: CDR1 SGHAT, CDR2 FQNNGV. CDR3 residues: CASSRGVVTGELFF. For the CDR3, the DNA is TGTGCCAGCAGCCGGGGGGTGGTCACCGGGGAGCTGTTTTTT.

The V gene is TRBV5-1, the J gene TRBJ2-1; 10 bases match TRBD2. Losses at the gene ends were 1 base for V and 10 bases for J; bases not matched to a gene: 8. In germline, CDR1 is SGHRS, CDR2 YFSETQ. The CDR3 contains 15 residues. In DNA form, the CDR3 reads TGCGCCAGCAGCTTGCTAGCGGGAGAGGGAAGAGAGCAGTTCTTC. It encodes CASSLLAGEGREQFF.